This T cell receptor beta chain was captured by sequencing in a study of tumor and adjacent non-tumor tissue in lung cancer. Across the study: The cohort had about a dozen adenocarcinoma, 2 squamous cell and 1 small cell patients. General observations from the study: Tumor tissue had significantly higher TCR diversity than normal lung.

RNA was extracted from bulk tissue without any cell sorting. The normal lung tissue was taken more than 3 cm from the tumor edge. Between August and November 2014, newly diagnosed, chemotherapy-naive lung cancer patients underwent thoracic surgery in China. TCRbeta libraries were built with three rounds of nested PCR, modified from ARM-PCR. Each CDR3 protein is one row after TCRdb ran MiXCR on the multiplex PCR reads. The sample lists around 80,000 distinct CDR3 sequences, less than 85% occurring once. CDR3 length: 15 amino acids. CDR1 WSHSY and CDR2 SAAADI come from the germline V gene. Losses at the gene ends were 8 bases for V and 5 bases for J; bases not matched to a gene: 12. This clonotype was detected only a few times. Its specificity is unknown.

Specimen: distant non-tumor lung tissue. This clonotype originated in a man in his 70s with non-small cell lung cancer. The chain uses TRBV10-2 and TRBJ2-5; TRBD1 aligns across 9 bases. DNA for the CDR3: TGCGCCAGCGAAGATATGGGACAGGGAGAGGAGACCCAGTACTTC. It codes for CASEDMGQGEETQYF.